This T cell receptor beta chain was captured by sequencing in a study of T cell responses to AZD1222 COVID-19 vaccine. Study in general: Whether given at about 4 or about 12 weeks, second doses were pooled.

Notes on the study in general: CD4 TCRs associated with vaccination spanned spike, dominating at 160-218 and 743-854.

This clone was counted once. The antigen is undetermined. Libraries were prepared by immunoSEQ multiplex PCR; TCRdb keeps only in-frame clonotypes and omits some of them. The repertoire holds 110,000 to 150,000 clones, just over 90% seen once, with about 9.1% in the top ten. From germline, CDR1 is MDHEN and CDR2 SYDVKM. V lost 6 bases and J lost 1; bases outside the gene matches: 4. There are 15 residues in the CDR3. V gene TRBV28 combines with J gene TRBJ2-3, with 10 bases identical to TRBD2. The TCR originated in an adult in good health. The sequencing here drew on peripheral blood, taken on day 0 of AZD1222 vaccination. CDR3 region: CASRSGTSGTDTQYF. CDR3 nucleotide sequence: TGTGCCAGCAGATCCGGGACTAGCGGCACAGATACGCAGTATTTT.